This T cell receptor beta chain derives from a study of blood T cell repertoires in COVID-19. Study-wide background: Samples of COVID-19 (acute and convalescent) were obtained from the United States, Italy and Spain.

Trimming took off 2 bases at V and 2 bases at J, with 6 bases between the two ends. Germline V CDR1 and CDR2: SNHLY, FYNNEI. CDR3 size: 13 residues. About this clone: Other DNA sequences in the same sample also yield this CDR3.

Authors' data handling: Estimated nucleated cell counts came from reference gene primer amplification. Sequencing was performed with immunoSEQ multiplex PCR; in TCRdb, only in-frame clones are kept and a portion is missing. The V and J calls and clone size are taken from that table; D and trimming were inferred from the DNA. The data show about 220,000 clones, more than 70% seen once. This TCR was recovered from a woman of 80 years or more with acute or convalescent COVID-19. Sample: peripheral blood. The chain combines TRBV2 with TRBJ1-2; possibly TRBD1 for D (6 bases). The CDR3 is CASSETGNYGYTF. CDR3 bases: TGTGCCAGCAGTGAAACAGGGAACTATGGCTACACCTTC.